A selection of T cell receptor beta chains follows, all from one sample in a study of CD8 T cells in ankylosing spondylitis. From the 5' RACE reads, TCRdb called clonotypes with MiXCR, one entry per CDR3 protein. Of about 39,000 distinct CDR3 sequences in the sample, less than 4% were seen once. Input material: blood, either unsorted or a sorted T cell fraction (not recorded which). The source is a male donor with ankylosing spondylitis or in good health (not recorded which). Each CDR3 is given with its conserved first and last residue.

J: TRBJ1-3; V: TRBV9; CDR3: CASSRFRGPGNTIYF
J: TRBJ1-5; V: TRBV5-4; CDR3: CASARFEQPQHF
J: TRBJ2-5; V: TRBV9; CDR3: CASSVEVGRRGETQYF
J: TRBJ2-5; V: TRBV9; CDR3: CASSQPTGDTRETQYF
J: TRBJ1-2; V: TRBV9; CDR3: CASSASPRDWGYTF
J: TRBJ2-5; V: TRBV9; CDR3: CASSLGGGGQETQYF
J: TRBJ2-1; V: TRBV9; CDR3: CASSSRTSGSSYNEQFF
J: TRBJ2-5; V: TRBV9; CDR3: CASSVNVWETQYF
J: TRBJ2-3; V: TRBV9; CDR3: CASSVGTPTDTQYF
J: TRBJ2-5; V: TRBV9; CDR3: CASSGTQGSQETQYF
J: TRBJ1-2; V: TRBV9; CDR3: CASSPGQGVYGYTF
J: TRBJ2-3; V: TRBV9; CDR3: CASSAAALTDTQYF
J: TRBJ2-1; V: TRBV9; CDR3: CASSVAGQGYNEQFF
J: TRBJ2-3; V: TRBV9; CDR3: CASSVAPIEDTQYF
J: TRBJ2-2; V: TRBV9; CDR3: CASSVEPRGGTGELFF